In this sample, the clone carrying this TCR beta chain turned up many times. Its matching antigen is unknown. The sample originates from a study of Graves' ophthalmopathy and Graves' hyperthyroidism. RNA transcripts yielded amplified TCR beta CDR3 regions. Second-round multiplex PCR came after first-round RT-PCR with HTBI primers. One entry per CDR3 protein results from TCRdb running MiXCR on the multiplex PCR reads. The sample holds a few hundred thousand distinct CDR3 sequences, approximately 35% seen once. Study results and caveats: At approximately 70% sensitivity and 72.22% specificity, the model predicted progression of the ophthalmopathy. Discrimination between ophthalmopathy and stable hyperthyroidism by a 13-signature model showed roughly 85% sensitivity and 70% to 82% specificity.

Exclusion criteria comprised other autoimmune diseases, uncontrolled infections, pregnancy or lactation in patients. The authors diagnosed from clinical symptoms, serum thyroxine, TRAb, thyroid ultrasound and orbital computed tomography. This receptor was obtained from an adult man with Graves' hyperthyroidism. Sequencing used peripheral blood or thyroid tissue (not recorded which).

CDR3 in DNA: TGTGCCAGCAGCCAAGAAGTCGGCAGGGCGGAGGAAAAACTGTTTTTT. Its protein is CASSQEVGRAEEKLFF. The rearrangement joins TRBV4-2 to TRBJ1-4; D might be TRBD1 (5 bases). Germline lookup yields CDR1 LGHNA and CDR2 YNFKEQ. With 0 bases removed from V and 8 bases from J, the gap between germline ends came to 16 bases. The CDR3 is made up of 16 amino acids.